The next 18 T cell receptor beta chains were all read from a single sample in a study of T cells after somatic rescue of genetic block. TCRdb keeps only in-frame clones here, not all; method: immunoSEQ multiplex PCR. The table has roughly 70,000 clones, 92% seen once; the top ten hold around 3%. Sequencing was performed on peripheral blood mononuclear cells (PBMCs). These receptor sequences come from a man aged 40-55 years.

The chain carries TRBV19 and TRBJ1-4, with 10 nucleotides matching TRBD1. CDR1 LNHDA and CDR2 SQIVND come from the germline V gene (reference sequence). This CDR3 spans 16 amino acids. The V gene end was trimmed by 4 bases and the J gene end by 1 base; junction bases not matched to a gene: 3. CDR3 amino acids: CASSRGTGVTNEKLFF. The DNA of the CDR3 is TGTGCCAGTAGTAGGGGGACAGGGGTAACTAATGAAAAACTGTTTTTT.

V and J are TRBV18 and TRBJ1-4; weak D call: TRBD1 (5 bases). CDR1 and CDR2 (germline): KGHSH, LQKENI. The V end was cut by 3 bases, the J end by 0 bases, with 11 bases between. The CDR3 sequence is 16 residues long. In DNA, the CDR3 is TGTGCCAGCTCACCGTGGGGACCCCCAACTAATGAAAAACTGTTTTTT. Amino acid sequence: CASSPWGPPTNEKLFF.

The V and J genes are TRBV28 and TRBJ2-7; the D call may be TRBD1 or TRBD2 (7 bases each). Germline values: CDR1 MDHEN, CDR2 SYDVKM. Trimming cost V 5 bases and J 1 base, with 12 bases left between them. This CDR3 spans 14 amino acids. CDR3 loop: CASSPQGGSYEQYF. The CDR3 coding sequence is TGTGCCAGCAGTCCTCAGGGGGGGTCCTACGAGCAGTACTTC.

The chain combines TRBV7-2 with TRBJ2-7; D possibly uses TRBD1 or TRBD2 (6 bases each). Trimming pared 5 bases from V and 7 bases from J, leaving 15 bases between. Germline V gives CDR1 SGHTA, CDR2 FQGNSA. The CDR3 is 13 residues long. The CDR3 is CASSPLVGGEQYF. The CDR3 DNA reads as TGTGCCAGCAGCCCCTTGGTAGGGGGGGAGCAGTACTTC.

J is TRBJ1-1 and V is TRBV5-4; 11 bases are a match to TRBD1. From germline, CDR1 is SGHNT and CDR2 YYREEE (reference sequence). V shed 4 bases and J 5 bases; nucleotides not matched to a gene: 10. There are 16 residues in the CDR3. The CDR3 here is CASSRVPGQGGTEAFF. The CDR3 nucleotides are TGTGCCAGCAGCAGGGTTCCGGGACAGGGGGGAACTGAAGCTTTCTTT.

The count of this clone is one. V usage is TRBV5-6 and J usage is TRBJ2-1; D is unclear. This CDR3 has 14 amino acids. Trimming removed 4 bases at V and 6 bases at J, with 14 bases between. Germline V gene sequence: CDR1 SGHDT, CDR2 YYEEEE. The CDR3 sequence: CASSPPSKGNEQFF. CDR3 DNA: TGTGCCAGCAGCCCCCCCTCCAAGGGCAATGAGCAGTTCTTC.

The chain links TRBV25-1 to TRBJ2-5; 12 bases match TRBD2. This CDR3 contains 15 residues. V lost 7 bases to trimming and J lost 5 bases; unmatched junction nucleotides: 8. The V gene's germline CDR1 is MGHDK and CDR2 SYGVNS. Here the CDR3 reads CASTATSGRGETQYF. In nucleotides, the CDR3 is TGTGCCAGCACCGCGACTAGCGGGAGAGGGGAGACCCAGTACTTC.

The CDR3 loop reads CASSYSRGVNTEAFF. The CDR3 DNA follows: TGTGCCAGCAGTTACTCGAGGGGGGTCAACACTGAAGCTTTCTTT. The chain joins TRBV6-5 to TRBJ1-1; maybe TRBD1 (6 bases). With 0 bases removed from V and 2 bases from J, the gap between germline ends came to 10 bases. Germline V lookup: CDR1 MNHEY, CDR2 SVGAGI. The CDR3 is made up of 15 amino acids.

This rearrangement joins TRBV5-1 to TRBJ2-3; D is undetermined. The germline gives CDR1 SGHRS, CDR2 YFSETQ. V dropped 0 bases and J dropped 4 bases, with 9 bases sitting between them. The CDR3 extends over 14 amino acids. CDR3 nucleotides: TGCGCCAGCAGCTTGGGTTTATCTGCAGATACGCAGTATTTT. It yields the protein CASSLGLSADTQYF. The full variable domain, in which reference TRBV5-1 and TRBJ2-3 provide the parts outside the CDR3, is KAGVTQTPRYLIKTRGQQVTLSCSPISGHRSVSWYQQTPGQGLQFLFEYFSETQRNKGNFPGRFSGRQFSNSRSEMNVSTLELGDSALYLCASSLGLSADTQYFGPGTRLTVL.

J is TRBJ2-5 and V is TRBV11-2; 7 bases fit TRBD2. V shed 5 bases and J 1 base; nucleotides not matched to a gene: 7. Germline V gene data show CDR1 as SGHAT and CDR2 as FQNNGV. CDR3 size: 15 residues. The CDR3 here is CASSPASGFQETQYF. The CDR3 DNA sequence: TGTGCCAGCAGCCCCGCTAGCGGCTTCCAAGAGACCCAGTACTTC.

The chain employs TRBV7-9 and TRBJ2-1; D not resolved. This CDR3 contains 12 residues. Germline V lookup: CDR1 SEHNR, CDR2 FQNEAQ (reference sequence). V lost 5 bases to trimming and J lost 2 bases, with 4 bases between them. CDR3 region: CASSPTYNEQFF. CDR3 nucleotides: TGTGCCAGCAGCCCAACCTACAATGAGCAGTTCTTC. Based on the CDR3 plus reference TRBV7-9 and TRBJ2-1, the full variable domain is DTGVSQNPRHKITKRGQNVTFRCDPISEHNRLYWYRQTLGQGPEFLTYFQNEAQLEKSRLLSDRFSAERPKGSFSTLEIQRTEQGDSAMYLCASSPTYNEQFFGPGTRLTVL.

The CDR3 region is CASSSETQYF. CDR3 DNA sequence: TGTGCCAGCAGCTCGGAGACCCAGTACTTC. This sequence joins TRBV7-9 and TRBJ2-5; D is ambiguous. The CDR3 loop spans 10 amino acids. Per germline, CDR1 SEHNR and CDR2 FQNEAQ (reference sequence). Trimming pared 4 bases from V and 5 bases from J, leaving 2 bases between.

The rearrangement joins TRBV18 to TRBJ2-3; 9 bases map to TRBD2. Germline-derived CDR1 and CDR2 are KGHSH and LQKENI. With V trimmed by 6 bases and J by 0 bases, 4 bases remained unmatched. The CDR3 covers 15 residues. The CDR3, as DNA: TGTGCCAGCTCTGAAACTAGCGGGAGCACAGATACGCAGTATTTT. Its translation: CASSETSGSTDTQYF. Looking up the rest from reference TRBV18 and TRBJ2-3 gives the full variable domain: NAGVMQNPRHLVRRRGQEARLRCSPMKGHSHVYWYRQLPEEGLKFMVYLQKENIIDESGMPKERFSAEFPKEGPSILRIQQVVRGDSAAYFCASSETSGSTDTQYFGPGTRLTVL.

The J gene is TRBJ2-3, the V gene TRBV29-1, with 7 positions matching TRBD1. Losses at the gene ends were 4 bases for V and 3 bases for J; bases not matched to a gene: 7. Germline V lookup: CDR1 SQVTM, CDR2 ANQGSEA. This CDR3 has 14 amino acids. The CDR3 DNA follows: TGCAGCGTTGCGCCGGGACAGAGAACAGATACGCAGTATTTT. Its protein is CSVAPGQRTDTQYF.

CDR3 coding DNA: TGTGCCAGCAGCCAAGATCCCAATAGCAATCAGCCCCAGCATTTT. Protein: CASSQDPNSNQPQHF. The chain combines TRBV4-2 with TRBJ1-5; D is unclear. This CDR3 is built from 15 residues. Germline V CDR1 and CDR2: LGHNA, YNFKEQ. V was clipped by 0 bases and J by 0 bases, with 6 bases between them.

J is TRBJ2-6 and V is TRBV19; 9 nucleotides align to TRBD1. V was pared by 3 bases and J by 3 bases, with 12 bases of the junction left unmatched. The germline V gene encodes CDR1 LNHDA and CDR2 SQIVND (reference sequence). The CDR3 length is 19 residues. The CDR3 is CASSIMWRTGVFGANVLTF. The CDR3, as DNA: TGTGCCAGTAGTATTATGTGGCGGACAGGGGTTTTTGGGGCCAACGTCCTGACTTTC.

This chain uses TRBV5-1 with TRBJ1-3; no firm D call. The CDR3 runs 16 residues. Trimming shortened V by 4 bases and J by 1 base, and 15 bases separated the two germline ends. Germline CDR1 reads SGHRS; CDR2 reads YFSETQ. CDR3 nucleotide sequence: TGCGCCAGCAGCCCGGAACCGGATCTATCTGGAAACACCATATATTTT. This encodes CASSPEPDLSGNTIYF. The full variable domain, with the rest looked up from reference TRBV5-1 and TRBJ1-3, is KAGVTQTPRYLIKTRGQQVTLSCSPISGHRSVSWYQQTPGQGLQFLFEYFSETQRNKGNFPGRFSGRQFSNSRSEMNVSTLELGDSALYLCASSPEPDLSGNTIYFGEGSWLTVV.

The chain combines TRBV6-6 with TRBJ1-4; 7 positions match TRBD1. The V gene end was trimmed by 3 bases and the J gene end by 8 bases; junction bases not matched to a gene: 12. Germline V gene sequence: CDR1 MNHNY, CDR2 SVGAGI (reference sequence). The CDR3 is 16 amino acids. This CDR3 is CASSYAGRGGGEKLFF. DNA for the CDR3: TGTGCCAGCAGTTATGCTGGCAGGGGGGGAGGAGAAAAACTGTTTTTT.